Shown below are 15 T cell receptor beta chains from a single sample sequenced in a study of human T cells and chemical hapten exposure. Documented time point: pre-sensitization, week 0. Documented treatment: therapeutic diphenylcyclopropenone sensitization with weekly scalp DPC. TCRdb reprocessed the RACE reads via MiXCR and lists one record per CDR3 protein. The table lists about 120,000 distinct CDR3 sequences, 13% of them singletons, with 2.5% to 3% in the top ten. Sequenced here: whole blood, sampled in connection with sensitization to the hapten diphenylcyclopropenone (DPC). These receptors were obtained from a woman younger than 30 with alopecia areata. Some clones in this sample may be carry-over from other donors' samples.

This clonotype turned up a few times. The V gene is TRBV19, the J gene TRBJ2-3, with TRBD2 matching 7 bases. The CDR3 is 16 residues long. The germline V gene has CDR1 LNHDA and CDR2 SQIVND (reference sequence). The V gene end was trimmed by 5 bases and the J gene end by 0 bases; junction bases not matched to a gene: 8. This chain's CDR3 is CASSLSGLESTDTQYF. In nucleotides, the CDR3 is TGTGCCAGTAGTCTTAGCGGGTTAGAAAGCACAGATACGCAGTATTTT.

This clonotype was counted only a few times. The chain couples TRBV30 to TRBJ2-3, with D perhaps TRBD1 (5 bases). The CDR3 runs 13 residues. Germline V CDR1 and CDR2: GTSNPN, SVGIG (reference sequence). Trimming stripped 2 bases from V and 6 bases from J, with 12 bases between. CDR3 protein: CAWSWANRDTQYF. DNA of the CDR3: TGTGCCTGGAGTTGGGCAAACAGGGATACGCAGTATTTT.

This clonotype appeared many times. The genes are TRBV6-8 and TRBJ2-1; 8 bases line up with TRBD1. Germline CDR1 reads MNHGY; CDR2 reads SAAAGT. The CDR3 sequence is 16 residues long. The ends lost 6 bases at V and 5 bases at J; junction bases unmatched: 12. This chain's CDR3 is CASRSKDRVQDNEQFF. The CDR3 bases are TGTGCCAGCAGATCTAAGGACAGGGTTCAGGACAATGAGCAGTTCTTC.

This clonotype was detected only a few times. Here the CDR3 reads CASSLWGGANTEAFF. In nucleotides, the CDR3 is TGTGCCAGCAGCCTCTGGGGGGGGGCGAACACTGAAGCTTTCTTT. The chain is built from TRBV12-3 or TRBV12-4 and TRBJ1-1; perhaps TRBD1 as D (6 bases). The CDR3 length is 15 residues. Trimming took 6 bases from V and 1 from J, leaving 15 bases between them.

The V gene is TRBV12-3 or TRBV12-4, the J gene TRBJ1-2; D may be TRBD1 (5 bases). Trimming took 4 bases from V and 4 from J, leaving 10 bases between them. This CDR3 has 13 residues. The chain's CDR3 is CASSWDGSYGYTF. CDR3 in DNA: TGTGCCAGCAGTTGGGACGGAAGCTATGGCTACACCTTC.

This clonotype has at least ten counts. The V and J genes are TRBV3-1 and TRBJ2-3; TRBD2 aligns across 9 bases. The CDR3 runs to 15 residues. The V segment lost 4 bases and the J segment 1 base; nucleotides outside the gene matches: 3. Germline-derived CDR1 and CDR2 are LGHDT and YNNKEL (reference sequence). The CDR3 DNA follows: TGTGCCAGCAGCCGTTTAGCGGGGGGCACAGATACGCAGTATTTT. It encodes CASSRLAGGTDTQYF.

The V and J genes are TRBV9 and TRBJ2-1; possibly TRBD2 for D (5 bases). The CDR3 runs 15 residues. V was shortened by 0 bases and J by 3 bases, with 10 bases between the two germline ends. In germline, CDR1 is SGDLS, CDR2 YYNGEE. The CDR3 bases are TGTGCCAGCAGCGTAGGCGGAGGAGTCTACAATGAGCAGTTCTTC. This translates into CASSVGGGVYNEQFF.

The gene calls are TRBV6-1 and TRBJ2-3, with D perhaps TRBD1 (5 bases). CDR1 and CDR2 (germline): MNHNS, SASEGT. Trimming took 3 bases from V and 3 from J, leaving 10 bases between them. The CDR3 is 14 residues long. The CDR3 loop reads CASSDREWTDTQYF. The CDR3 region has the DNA TGTGCCAGCAGTGACAGGGAATGGACAGATACGCAGTATTTT.

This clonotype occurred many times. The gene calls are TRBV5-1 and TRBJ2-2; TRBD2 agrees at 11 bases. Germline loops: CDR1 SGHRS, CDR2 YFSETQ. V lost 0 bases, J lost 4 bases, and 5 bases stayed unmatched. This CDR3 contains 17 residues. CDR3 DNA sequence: TGCGCCAGCAGCTTGGCCCGGGGGACTAGCGGCACCGGGGAGCTGTTTTTT. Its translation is CASSLARGTSGTGELFF.

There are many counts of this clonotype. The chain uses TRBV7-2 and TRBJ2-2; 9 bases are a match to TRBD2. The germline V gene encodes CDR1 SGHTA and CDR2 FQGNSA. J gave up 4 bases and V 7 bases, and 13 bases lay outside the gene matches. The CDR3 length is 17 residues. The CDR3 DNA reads TGTGCCAGCACCATTAGGGGGACTAGCCGTTCCACCGGGGAGCTGTTTTTT. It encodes CASTIRGTSRSTGELFF.

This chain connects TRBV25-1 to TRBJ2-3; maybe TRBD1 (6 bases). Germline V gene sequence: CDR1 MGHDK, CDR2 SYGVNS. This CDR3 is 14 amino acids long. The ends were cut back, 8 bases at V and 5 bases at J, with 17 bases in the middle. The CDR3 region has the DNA TGTGCCAGCCGCGGCAGGGGCAGGGGAGATACGCAGTATTTT. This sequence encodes CASRGRGRGDTQYF.

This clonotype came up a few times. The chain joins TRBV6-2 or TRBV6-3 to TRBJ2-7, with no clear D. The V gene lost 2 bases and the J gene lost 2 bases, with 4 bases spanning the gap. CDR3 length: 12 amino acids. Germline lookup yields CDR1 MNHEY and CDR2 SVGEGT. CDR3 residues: CASSYAAYEQYF. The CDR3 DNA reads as TGTGCCAGCAGTTACGCAGCCTACGAGCAGTACTTC.

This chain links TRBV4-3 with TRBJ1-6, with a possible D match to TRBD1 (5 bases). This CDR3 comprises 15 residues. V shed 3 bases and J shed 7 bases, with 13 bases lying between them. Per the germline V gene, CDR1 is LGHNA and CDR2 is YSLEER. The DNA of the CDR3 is TGCGCCAGCAGCCAGGTGGGGCGGAAAAATTCACCCCTCCACTTT. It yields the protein CASSQVGRKNSPLHF.

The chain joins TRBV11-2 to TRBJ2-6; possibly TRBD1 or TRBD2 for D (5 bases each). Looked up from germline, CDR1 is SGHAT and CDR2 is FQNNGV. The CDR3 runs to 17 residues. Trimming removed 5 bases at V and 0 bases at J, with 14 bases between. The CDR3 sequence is CASSPRGGYSGANVLTF. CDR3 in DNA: TGTGCCAGCAGCCCTAGGGGCGGGTACTCTGGGGCCAACGTCCTGACTTTC.

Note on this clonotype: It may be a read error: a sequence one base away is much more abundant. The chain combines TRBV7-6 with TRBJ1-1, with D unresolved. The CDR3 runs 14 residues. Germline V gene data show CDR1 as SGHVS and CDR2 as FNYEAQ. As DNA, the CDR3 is TGTGCCAGCAGCTCCCTGGACCTAAACACTGAAGCTATCTTT. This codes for CASSSLDLNTEAIF.